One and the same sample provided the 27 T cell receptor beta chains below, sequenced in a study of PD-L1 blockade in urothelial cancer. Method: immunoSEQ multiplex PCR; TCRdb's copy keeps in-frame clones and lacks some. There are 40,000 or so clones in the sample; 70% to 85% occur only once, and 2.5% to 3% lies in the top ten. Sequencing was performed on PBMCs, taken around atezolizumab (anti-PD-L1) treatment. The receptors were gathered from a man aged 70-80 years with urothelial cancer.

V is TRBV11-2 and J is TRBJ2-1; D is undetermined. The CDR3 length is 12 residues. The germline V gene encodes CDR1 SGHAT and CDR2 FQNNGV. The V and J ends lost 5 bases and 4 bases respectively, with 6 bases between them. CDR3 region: CASSPVYNEQFF. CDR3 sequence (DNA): TGTGCCAGCAGCCCCGTTTACAATGAGCAGTTCTTC.

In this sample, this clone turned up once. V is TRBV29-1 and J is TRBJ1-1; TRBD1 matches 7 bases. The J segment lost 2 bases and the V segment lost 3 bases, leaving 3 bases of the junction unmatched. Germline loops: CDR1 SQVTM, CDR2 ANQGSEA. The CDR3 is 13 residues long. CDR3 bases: TGCAGCGTTGAGACAGGGTATAACACTGAAGCTTTCTTT. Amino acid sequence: CSVETGYNTEAFF.

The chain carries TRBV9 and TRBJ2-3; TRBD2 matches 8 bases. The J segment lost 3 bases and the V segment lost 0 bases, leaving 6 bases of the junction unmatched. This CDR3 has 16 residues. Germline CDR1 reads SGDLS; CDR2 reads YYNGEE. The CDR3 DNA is TGTGCCAGCAGCGTAGCGGGACTAGAGGTGACAGATACGCAGTATTTT. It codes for CASSVAGLEVTDTQYF.

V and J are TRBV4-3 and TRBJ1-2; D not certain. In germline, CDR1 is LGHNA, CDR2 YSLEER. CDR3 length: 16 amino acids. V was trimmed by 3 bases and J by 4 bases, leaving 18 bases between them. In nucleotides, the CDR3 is TGCGCCAGCAGCCAGGACCGGGAGGGCTCTATCTATGGCTACACCTTC. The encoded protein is CASSQDREGSIYGYTF.

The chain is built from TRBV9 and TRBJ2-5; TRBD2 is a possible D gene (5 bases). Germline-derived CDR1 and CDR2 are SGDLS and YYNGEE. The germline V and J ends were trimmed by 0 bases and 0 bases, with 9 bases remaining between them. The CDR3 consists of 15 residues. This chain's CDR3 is CASSVGTGYQETQYF. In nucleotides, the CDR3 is TGTGCCAGCAGCGTAGGAACGGGATACCAAGAGACCCAGTACTTC.

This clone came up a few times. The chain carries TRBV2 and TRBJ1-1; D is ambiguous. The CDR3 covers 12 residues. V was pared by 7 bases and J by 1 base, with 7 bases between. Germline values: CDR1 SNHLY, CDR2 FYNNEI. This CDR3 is CASKHPNTEAFF. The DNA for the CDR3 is TGTGCCAGCAAGCACCCGAACACTGAAGCTTTCTTT.

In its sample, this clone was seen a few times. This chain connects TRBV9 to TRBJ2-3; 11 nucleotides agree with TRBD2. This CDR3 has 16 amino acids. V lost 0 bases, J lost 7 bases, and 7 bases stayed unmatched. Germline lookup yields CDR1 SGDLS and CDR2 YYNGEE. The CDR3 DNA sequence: TGTGCCAGCAGCGTAGAGGTAGCGGGAGGGCCGAATACGCAGTATTTT. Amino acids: CASSVEVAGGPNTQYF.

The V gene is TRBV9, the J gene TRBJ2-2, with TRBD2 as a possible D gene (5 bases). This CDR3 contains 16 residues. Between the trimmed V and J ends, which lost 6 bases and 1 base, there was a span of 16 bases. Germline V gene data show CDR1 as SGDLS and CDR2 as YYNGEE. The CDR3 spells CASTTSGGGNTGELFF. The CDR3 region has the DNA TGTGCCAGCACCACCTCAGGAGGCGGGAACACCGGGGAGCTGTTTTTT. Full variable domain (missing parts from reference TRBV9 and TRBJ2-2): DSGVTQTPKHLITATGQRVTLRCSPRSGDLSVYWYQQSLDQGLQFLIQYYNGEERAKGNILERFSAQQFPDLHSELNLSSLELGDSALYFCASTTSGGGNTGELFFGEGSRLTVL.

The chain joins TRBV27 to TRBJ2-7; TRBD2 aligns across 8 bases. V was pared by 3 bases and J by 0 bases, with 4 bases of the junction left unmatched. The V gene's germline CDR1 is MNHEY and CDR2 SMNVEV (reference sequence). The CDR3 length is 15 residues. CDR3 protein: CASSFGRASSYEQYF. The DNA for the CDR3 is TGTGCCAGCAGTTTCGGGAGGGCTAGCTCCTACGAGCAGTACTTC.

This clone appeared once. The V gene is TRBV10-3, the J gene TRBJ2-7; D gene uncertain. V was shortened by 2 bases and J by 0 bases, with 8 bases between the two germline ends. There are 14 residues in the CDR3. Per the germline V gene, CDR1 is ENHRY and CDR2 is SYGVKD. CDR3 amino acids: CAISEAGPSYEQYF. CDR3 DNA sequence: TGTGCCATCAGTGAGGCAGGTCCCTCCTACGAGCAGTACTTC.

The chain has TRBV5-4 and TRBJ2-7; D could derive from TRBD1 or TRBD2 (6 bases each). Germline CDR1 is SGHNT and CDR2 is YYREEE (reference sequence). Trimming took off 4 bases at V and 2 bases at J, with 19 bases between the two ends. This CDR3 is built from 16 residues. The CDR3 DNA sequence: TGTGCCAGCAGCCTGGGGGGCGTATCGGGAGCCTACGAGCAGTACTTC. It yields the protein CASSLGGVSGAYEQYF.

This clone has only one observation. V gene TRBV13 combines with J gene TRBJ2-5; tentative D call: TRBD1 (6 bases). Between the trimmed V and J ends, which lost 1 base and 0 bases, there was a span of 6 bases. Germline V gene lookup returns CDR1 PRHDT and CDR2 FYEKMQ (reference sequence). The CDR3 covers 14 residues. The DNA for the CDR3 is TGTGCCAGCAGCTTAGACAGGGACCAAGAGACCCAGTACTTC. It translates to CASSLDRDQETQYF.

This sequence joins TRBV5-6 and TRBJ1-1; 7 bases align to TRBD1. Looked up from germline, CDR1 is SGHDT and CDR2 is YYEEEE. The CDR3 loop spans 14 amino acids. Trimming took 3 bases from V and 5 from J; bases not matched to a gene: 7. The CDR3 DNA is TGTGCCAGCAGCTGGGGGACAGTGGGGACTGAAGCTTTCTTT. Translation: CASSWGTVGTEAFF.

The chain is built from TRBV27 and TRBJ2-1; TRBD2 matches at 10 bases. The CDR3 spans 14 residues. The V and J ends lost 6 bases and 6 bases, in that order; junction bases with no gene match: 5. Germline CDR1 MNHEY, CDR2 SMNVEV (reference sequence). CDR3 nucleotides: TGTGCCAGCAGGGTAGCGGGAGGAATCAATGAGCAGTTCTTC. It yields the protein CASRVAGGINEQFF.

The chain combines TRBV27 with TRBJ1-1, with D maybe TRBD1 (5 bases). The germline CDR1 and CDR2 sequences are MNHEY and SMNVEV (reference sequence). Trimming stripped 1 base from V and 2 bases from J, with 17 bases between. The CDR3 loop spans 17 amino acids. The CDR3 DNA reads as TGTGCCAGCAGTTTATTACCCAAGGGGCGAATAAACACTGAAGCTTTCTTT. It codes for CASSLLPKGRINTEAFF.

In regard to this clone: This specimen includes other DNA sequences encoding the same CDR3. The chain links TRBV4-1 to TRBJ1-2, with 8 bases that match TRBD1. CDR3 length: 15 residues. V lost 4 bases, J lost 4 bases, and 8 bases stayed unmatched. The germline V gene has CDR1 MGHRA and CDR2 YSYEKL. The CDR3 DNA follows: TGCGCCAGCAGCCCTCGGCAGGGGGCCTCCTATGGCTACACCTTC. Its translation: CASSPRQGASYGYTF.

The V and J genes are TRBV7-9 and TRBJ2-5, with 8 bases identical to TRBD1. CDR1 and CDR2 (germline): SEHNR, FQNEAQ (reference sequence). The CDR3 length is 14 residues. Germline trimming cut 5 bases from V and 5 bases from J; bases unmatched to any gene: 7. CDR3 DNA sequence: TGTGCCAGCAGCCCCTCAGGGGGCCGGGAGACCCAGTACTTC. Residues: CASSPSGGRETQYF. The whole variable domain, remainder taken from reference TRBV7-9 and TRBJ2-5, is DTGVSQNPRHKITKRGQNVTFRCDPISEHNRLYWYRQTLGQGPEFLTYFQNEAQLEKSRLLSDRFSAERPKGSFSTLEIQRTEQGDSAMYLCASSPSGGRETQYFGPGTRLLVL.

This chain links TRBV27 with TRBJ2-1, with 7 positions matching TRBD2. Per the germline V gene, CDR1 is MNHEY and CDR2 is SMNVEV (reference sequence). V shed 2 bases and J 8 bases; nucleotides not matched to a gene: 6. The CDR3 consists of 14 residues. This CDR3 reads CASSLRGSPDEQFF. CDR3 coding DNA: TGTGCCAGCAGTTTACGCGGGAGTCCCGATGAGCAGTTCTTC.

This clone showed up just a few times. The CDR3 coding sequence is TGCGCCAGCAGCCAAGTTGATATGGGACTAGCGACTCGGGAGCAGTACTTC. The encoded protein is CASSQVDMGLATREQYF. The gene calls are TRBV4-1 and TRBJ2-7; TRBD2 matches at 10 bases. CDR1 and CDR2 from the germline V gene are MGHRA and YSYEKL. After removal of 1 base from V and 7 bases from J, the junction contained 13 bases not matched to a gene. There are 17 residues in the CDR3.

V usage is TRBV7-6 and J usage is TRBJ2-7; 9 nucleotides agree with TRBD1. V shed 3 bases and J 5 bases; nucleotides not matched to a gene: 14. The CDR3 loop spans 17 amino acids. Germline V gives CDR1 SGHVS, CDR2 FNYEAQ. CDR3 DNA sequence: TGTGCCAGCAGCTTCCGACCGGATGGGACAGGGAGCCACGAGCAGTACTTC. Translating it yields CASSFRPDGTGSHEQYF. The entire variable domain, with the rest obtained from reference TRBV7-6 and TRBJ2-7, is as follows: GAGVSQSPRYKVTKRGQDVALRCDPISGHVSLYWYRQALGQGPEFLTYFNYEAQQDKSGLPNDRFSAERPEGSISTLTIQRTEQRDSAMYRCASSFRPDGTGSHEQYFGPGTRLTVT.

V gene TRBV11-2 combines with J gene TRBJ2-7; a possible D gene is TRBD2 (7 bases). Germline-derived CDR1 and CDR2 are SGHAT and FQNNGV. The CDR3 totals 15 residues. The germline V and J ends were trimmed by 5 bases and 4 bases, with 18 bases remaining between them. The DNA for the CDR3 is TGTGCCAGCAGCCCGAGTAGGGGGAGGGCTTACGAGCAGTACTTC. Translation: CASSPSRGRAYEQYF.

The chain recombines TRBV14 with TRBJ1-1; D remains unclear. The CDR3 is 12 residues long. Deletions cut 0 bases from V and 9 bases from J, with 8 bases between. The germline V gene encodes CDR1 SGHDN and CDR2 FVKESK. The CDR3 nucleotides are TGTGCCAGCAGCCAAGAGGAGGGTCAAGCTTTCTTT. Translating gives CASSQEEGQAFF. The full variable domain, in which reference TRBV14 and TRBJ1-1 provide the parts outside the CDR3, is EAGVTQFPSHSVIEKGQTVTLRCDPISGHDNLYWYRRVMGKEIKFLLHFVKESKQDESGMPNNRFLAERTGGTYSTLKVQPAELEDSGVYFCASSQEEGQAFFGQGTRLTVV.

The CDR3 region is CASSLTGGLGGQETQYF. CDR3 nucleotide sequence: TGTGCCAGCAGCTTAACAGGGGGGCTGGGAGGGCAAGAGACCCAGTACTTC. The chain uses TRBV11-1 and TRBJ2-5; D might be TRBD1 (8 bases). Trimming took off 2 bases at V and 2 bases at J, with 18 bases between the two ends. The V gene's germline CDR1 is SGHAT and CDR2 FQDESV (reference sequence). This CDR3 contains 17 residues.

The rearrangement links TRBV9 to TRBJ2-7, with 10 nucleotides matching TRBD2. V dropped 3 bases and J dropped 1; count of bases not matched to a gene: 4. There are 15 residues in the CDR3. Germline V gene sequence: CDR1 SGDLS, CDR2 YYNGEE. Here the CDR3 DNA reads TGTGCCAGCAGCGCCGGGACTAGCGTATCCTACGAGCAGTACTTC. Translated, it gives CASSAGTSVSYEQYF.

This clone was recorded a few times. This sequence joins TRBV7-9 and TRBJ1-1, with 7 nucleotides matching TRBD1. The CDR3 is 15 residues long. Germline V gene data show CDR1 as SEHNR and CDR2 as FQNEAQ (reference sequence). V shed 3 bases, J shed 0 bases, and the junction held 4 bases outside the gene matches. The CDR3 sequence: CASSLYTGVNTEAFF. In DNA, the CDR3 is TGTGCCAGCAGCTTGTACACAGGGGTGAACACTGAAGCTTTCTTT.

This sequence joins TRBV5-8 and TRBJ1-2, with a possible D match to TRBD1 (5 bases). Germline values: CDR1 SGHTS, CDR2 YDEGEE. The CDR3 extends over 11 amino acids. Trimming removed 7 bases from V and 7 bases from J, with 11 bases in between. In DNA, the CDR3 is TGTGCCAGCCAGGGTAACGGTGGCTACACCTTC. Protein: CASQGNGGYTF.

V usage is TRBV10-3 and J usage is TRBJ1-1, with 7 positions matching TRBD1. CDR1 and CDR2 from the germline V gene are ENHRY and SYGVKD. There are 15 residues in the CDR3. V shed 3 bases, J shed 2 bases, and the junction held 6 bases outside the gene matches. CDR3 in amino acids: CAISESGTANTEAFF. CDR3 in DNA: TGTGCCATCAGTGAATCCGGGACAGCTAACACTGAAGCTTTCTTT.